This T cell receptor beta chain was obtained from a study of blood T cell repertoires in COVID-19. Enrollment of patients from Seattle took place during active infection, with longitudinal follow-up. Original handling: Reference gene primer amplification gave estimated nucleated cell counts. Assay: immunoSEQ multiplex PCR; the TCRdb copy retains only in-frame clones and omits some. Clone size and V and J calls were adopted from that table, with D and trimming inferred from the DNA. The sample lists around 310,000 clones, around 89% occurring once. Deletions cut 7 bases from V and 1 base from J, with 16 bases between. From germline, CDR1 is GTSNPN and CDR2 SVGIG (reference sequence). There are 14 residues in the CDR3.

The chain carries TRBV30 and TRBJ1-1; D is unclear. The receptor's source is a woman aged 40 to 50 with COVID-19, enrolled during active disease. Material: peripheral blood. In DNA form, the CDR3 reads TGTGCCTACCTGCCTTTCTCAGGGAACACTGAAGCTTTCTTT. It is translated as CAYLPFSGNTEAFF.